The sequence of this T cell receptor (beta chain) was determined in a study of breast tumors, draining lymph nodes, adjacent tissues. Whole-study findings and limits: Data fit most tumor T cells coming from lymph node, expanding in tumor.

Comments on this clonotype: Its antigen remains unidentified. No DNA is shown, since the ends of the CDR3 on it are uncertain; the CDR3 is the one TCRdb lists.

Samples came from axillary lymph nodes draining the breast cancer. MiXCR, run by TCRdb on the multiplex PCR reads, gives a single entry per CDR3 protein. The sample has 150,000 to 200,000 distinct CDR3 sequences; around a third are singletons. Per germline, CDR1 MNHEY and CDR2 SVGAGI. The CDR3 comprises 18 residues, both ends counted. The sequence was obtained from a female donor with breast cancer. Some clones in this sample may be carry-over from other donors' samples. The sample taken for sequencing was axillary lymph node tissue. This sequence joins TRBV6-5 and TRBJ2-2; the listed D gene, TRBD1, was not tested against the DNA. CDR3 region: CAAERGQGYEQYFGELFF.